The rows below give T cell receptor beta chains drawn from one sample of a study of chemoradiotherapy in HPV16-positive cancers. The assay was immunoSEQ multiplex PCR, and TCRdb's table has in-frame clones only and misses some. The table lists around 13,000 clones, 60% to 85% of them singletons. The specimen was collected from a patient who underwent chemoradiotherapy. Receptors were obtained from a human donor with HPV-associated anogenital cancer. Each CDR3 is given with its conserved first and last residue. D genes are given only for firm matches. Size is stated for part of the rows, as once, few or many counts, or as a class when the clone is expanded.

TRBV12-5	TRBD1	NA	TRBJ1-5	TGTGCTAGTGGTTTGTCCTCGGGACAGGGCAATAATAGCAATCAGCCCCAGCATTTT	CASGLSSGQGNNSNQPQHF
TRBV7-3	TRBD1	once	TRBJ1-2	TGTGCCAGCAGCTTAGGCGCTTCCCCGGGACAGGGAGGGGGCTACACCTTC	CASSLGASPGQGGGYTF
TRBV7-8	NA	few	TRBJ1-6	TGTGCCAGCAGCCCCATCGGATCCCAATCACCCCTCCACTTT	CASSPIGSQSPLHF
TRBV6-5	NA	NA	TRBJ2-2	TGTGCCAGCAGTCGTCCCTCGGGGACCGGGGAGCTGTTTTTT	CASSRPSGTGELFF
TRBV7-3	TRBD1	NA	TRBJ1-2	TGTGCCAGCAGCTCGTCGACAGGGGGAGGCTACACCTTC	CASSSSTGGGYTF
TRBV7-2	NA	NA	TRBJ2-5	TGTGCCAGCAGCGTGGGAAGGGAGACCCAGTACTTC	CASSVGRETQYF
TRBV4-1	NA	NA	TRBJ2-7	TGCGCCAGCAGCCAAGTCCACAGGGCCTACGAGCAGTACTTC	CASSQVHRAYEQYF
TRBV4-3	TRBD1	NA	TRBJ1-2	TGCGCCAGCAGCCCCAGACCCGGACAGGGGGCGGTATATGGCTACACCTTC	CASSPRPGQGAVYGYTF
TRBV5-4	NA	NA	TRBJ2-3	TGTGCCAGCAGCTTGTCGGGGGTGTTCACAGATACGCAGTATTTT	CASSLSGVFTDTQYF
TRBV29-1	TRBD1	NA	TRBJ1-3	TGCAGCGTTGAAGCCAGGGGGGCTGGAAACACCATATATTTT	CSVEARGAGNTIYF
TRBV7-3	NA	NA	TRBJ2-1	TGTGCCAGCAGCTCCTATGGGCCATACAATGAGCAGTTCTTC	CASSSYGPYNEQFF
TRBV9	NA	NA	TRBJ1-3	TGTGCCAGCAGTGCAGGGCCTGGAAACACCATATATTTT	CASSAGPGNTIYF
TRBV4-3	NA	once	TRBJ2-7	TGCGCCAGCAGCCAAGTCGGCACCTCATCTAAGCAGTACTTC	CASSQVGTSSKQYF
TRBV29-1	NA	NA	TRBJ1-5	TGCAGCGTTGGATCGGACCCTGGGCAGCCCCAGCATTTT	CSVGSDPGQPQHF
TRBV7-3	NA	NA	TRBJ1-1	TGTGCCAGCAGCTCCCTACCTGGGAGTGGTGAAGCTTTCTTT	CASSSLPGSGEAFF
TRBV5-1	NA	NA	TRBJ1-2	TGCGCCAGCAGCTCGGGCGACTATGGCTACACCTTC	CASSSGDYGYTF
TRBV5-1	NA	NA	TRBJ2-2	TGCGCCAGCAGCTTAGCCTCGGGTGGTGGTTCCACCGGGGAGCTGTTTTTT	CASSLASGGGSTGELFF
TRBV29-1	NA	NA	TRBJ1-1	TGCAGCGGCCAGACTGATGTCAACACTGAAGCTTTCTTT	CSGQTDVNTEAFF
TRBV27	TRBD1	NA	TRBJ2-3	TGTGCCAGCAGTGGAACTACAGGGGGCAGCACAGATACGCAGTATTTT	CASSGTTGGSTDTQYF
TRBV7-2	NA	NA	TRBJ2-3	TGTGCCAGCAGCCCCAACCGCGGGGGCACAGATACGCAGTATTTT	CASSPNRGGTDTQYF
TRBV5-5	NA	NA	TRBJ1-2	TGTGCCAGCAGCTTGGATAGTTTATATGGCTACACCTTC	CASSLDSLYGYTF